This TCR beta chain was identified during a study of blood T cells in healthy people across ages. Regarding this clonotype: No antigen is known for it.

Using a J-beta primer mix together with a sample-barcoded 5' primer, a second PCR was run for roughly 6 to 11 cycles. TCRdb reprocessed the 5' RACE reads with MiXCR, giving one entry per CDR3 protein. The sample records around 700,000 distinct CDR3 sequences, around 25% being singletons. Study conclusions and caveats: Getting older went along with TCR beta diversity per million T cells dropping roughly linearly.

This CDR3 region has 14 residues. The germline gives CDR1 SGHDN, CDR2 FVKESK. There were at least 5 micrograms of total RNA extracted from every sample. Another study also made use of these data, one on T cells of mothers and their children.

This chain uses TRBV14 with TRBJ2-5; D unclear. Matching the DNA end better, TRBJ2-1 makes the J call doubtful. The sequencing sample was made of blood. This clonotype was obtained from a boy aged 5-17 years in good health. CDR3 loop: CASSQDRYDGGQFF. CDR3 sequence (DNA): TGTGCCAGCAGCCAAGATCGGTACGACGGTGGGCAGTTCTTC.